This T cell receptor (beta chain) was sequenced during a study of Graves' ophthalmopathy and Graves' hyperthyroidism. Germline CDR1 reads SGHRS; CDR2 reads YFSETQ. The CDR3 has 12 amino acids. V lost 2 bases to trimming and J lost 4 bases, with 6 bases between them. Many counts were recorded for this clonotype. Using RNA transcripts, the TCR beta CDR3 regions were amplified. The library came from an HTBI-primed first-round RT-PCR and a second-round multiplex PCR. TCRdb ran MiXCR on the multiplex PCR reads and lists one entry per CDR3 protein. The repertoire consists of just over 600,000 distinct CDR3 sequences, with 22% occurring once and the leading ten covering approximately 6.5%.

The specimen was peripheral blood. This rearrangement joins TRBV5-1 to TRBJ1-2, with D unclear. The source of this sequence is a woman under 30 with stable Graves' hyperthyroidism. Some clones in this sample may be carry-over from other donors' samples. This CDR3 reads CASSFSTYGYTF. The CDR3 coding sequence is TGCGCCAGCAGCTTTAGCACCTATGGCTACACCTTC.